This paragraph covers one T cell receptor beta chain sequence. This sample was included in a study of T cell changes during pregnancy in multiple sclerosis. The V end was cut by 3 bases, the J end by 4 bases, with 10 bases between. Germline V gives CDR1 SEHNR, CDR2 FQNEAQ (reference sequence). The CDR3 sequence is 13 residues long. Sequencing used immunoSEQ multiplex PCR; TCRdb keeps in-frame clones, though not all of them. The repertoire holds approximately 88,000 clones, with just under 95% as singletons. The sequencing here drew on peripheral blood, taken in the third trimester of pregnancy. The TCR was taken from a female donor with multiple sclerosis, enrolled in a pregnancy study. The chain couples TRBV7-9 to TRBJ2-7, with D perhaps TRBD2 (5 bases). The CDR3 sequence: CASSFGVLYEQYF. As DNA, the CDR3 is TGTGCCAGCAGCTTCGGGGTGCTTTACGAGCAGTACTTC.